Below, 7 T cell receptor beta chains from the same sample are listed, as sequenced in a study of blood T cell repertoires in COVID-19. The data were produced by immunoSEQ multiplex PCR, yet TCRdb's version contains in-frame clones alone and is incomplete. The sample yields more than 300,000 clones, roughly 92% seen once. The sample consisted of PBMCs or T cells enriched from blood (not recorded which). Receptor source: a woman in her thirties or forties who had been exposed to COVID-19.

CDR3 amino acids: CASSLVPGLAGGPQVNEQFF. The CDR3 nucleotides read TGTGCCAGCAGCTTAGTCCCGGGACTAGCGGGAGGGCCACAGGTCAATGAGCAGTTCTTC. The chain links TRBV11-3 to TRBJ2-1; 16 nucleotides line up with TRBD2. Germline V gene data show CDR1 as SGHNT and CDR2 as YENEEA. V lost 1 base and J lost 6; bases outside the gene matches: 12. The CDR3 spans 20 residues.

The CDR3 loop reads CASSFSDRVNEKLFF. DNA for the CDR3: TGCGCCAGCAGCTTTAGCGACAGGGTAAATGAAAAACTGTTTTTT. The V and J genes are TRBV5-1 and TRBJ1-4, with 7 bases matching TRBD1. CDR3 length equals 15 residues. Germline V gene data show CDR1 as SGHRS and CDR2 as YFSETQ. The J segment lost 5 bases and the V segment lost 2 bases, leaving 6 bases of the junction unmatched. Based on the CDR3 plus reference TRBV5-1 and TRBJ1-4, the full variable domain is KAGVTQTPRYLIKTRGQQVTLSCSPISGHRSVSWYQQTPGQGLQFLFEYFSETQRNKGNFPGRFSGRQFSNSRSEMNVSTLELGDSALYLCASSFSDRVNEKLFFGSGTQLSVL.

V gene TRBV5-1 combines with J gene TRBJ2-7; TRBD1 aligns across 7 bases. V lost 0 bases and J lost 6; bases outside the gene matches: 12. CDR3 length: 16 residues. CDR1 SGHRS and CDR2 YFSETQ come from the germline V gene. The CDR3 loop is CASSLAVRQGFSEQYF. The CDR3 nucleotides read TGCGCCAGCAGCTTGGCCGTGAGACAGGGATTTTCCGAGCAGTACTTC.

V and J are TRBV7-3 and TRBJ1-6, with D possibly being TRBD1 (5 bases). The CDR3 is 14 amino acids. V was shortened by 1 base and J by 10 bases, with 11 bases between the two germline ends. Germline CDR1 reads SGHTA; CDR2 reads FQGTGA. CDR3 region: CASSLKGEFSPLHF. The DNA of the CDR3 is TGTGCCAGCAGCTTAAAAGGGGAATTCTCACCCCTCCACTTT.

V and J are TRBV11-3 and TRBJ1-1, with D perhaps TRBD1 (6 bases). V lost 6 bases and J 1 base, leaving 12 bases between the germline ends. This CDR3 is built from 14 residues. Looked up from germline, CDR1 is SGHNT and CDR2 is YENEEA. CDR3 nucleotide sequence: TGTGCCAGCAGTCAGGGGAGAGCGAACACTGAAGCTTTCTTT. It translates to CASSQGRANTEAFF. Filled out from reference TRBV11-3 and TRBJ1-1, the complete variable domain reads EAGVVQSPRYKIIEKKQPVAFWCNPISGHNTLYWYLQNLGQGPELLIRYENEEAVDDSQLPKDRFSAERLKGVDSTLKIQPAELGDSAVYLCASSQGRANTEAFFGQGTRLTVV.

The chain employs TRBV19 and TRBJ2-5; tentative D call: TRBD2 (5 bases). This CDR3 has 13 amino acids. The germline V gene encodes CDR1 LNHDA and CDR2 SQIVND (reference sequence). Trimming removed 5 bases from V and 3 bases from J, with 10 bases in between. For the CDR3, the DNA is TGTGCCAGTAGTTTAGCGCGGGAAGAGACCCAGTACTTC. Protein product: CASSLAREETQYF.

This clone was recorded a few times. The chain links TRBV7-8 to TRBJ1-1, with D possibly TRBD1 on 6 matching bases. Trimming cost V 2 bases and J 0 bases, with 10 bases left between them. Germline V gene lookup returns CDR1 SGHVS and CDR2 FQNEAQ. This CDR3 comprises 15 residues. The CDR3 protein is CASSLTTGLNTEAFF. The CDR3 coding sequence is TGTGCCAGCAGCTTAACCACAGGGCTGAACACTGAAGCTTTCTTT.